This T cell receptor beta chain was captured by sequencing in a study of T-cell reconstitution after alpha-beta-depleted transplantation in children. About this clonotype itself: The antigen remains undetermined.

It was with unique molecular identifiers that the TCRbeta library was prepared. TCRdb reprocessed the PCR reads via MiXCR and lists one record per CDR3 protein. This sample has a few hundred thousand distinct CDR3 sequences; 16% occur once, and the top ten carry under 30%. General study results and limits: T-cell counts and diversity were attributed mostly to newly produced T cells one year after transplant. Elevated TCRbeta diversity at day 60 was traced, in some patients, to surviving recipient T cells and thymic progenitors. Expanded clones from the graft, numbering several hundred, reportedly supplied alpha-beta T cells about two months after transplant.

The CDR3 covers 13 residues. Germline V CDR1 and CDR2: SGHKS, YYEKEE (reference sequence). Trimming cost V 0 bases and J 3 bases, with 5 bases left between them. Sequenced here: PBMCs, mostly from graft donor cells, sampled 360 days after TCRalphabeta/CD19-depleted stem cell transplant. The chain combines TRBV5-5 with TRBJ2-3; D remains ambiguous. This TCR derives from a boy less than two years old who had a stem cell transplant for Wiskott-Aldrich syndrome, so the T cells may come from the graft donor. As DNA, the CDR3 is TGTGCCAGCAGCTTGGCCGCTACAGATACGCAGTATTTT. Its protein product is CASSLAATDTQYF.